This paragraph reports one TCR beta chain. Its specificity is unknown. Produced via immunoSEQ multiplex PCR; TCRdb's table is partial and in-frame only. The table shows roughly 77,000 clones, with approximately 92% occurring only once. The data are from a study of OX40 agonist ivuxolimab in advanced cancers. About the research overall: Males comprised 82.7% of the group, whose mean age was approximately 62 years (range roughly 20 to 85).

Study-level results: Also showing low normalized T-cell clonal expansion were some of the nonresponders.

Exclusion applied to patients with autoimmune disease history or systemic immunosuppression. This CDR3 comprises 16 residues. CDR1 SGHVS and CDR2 FQNEAQ come from the germline V gene. Trimming removed 5 bases from V and 0 bases from J, with 15 bases in between. The input for sequencing was CD4+ or CD8+ T cells sorted from blood, taken in a trial of the OX40 agonist ivuxolimab. This clonotype was sampled from an adult with an advanced solid tumor such as melanoma, head and neck, liver or kidney cancer. The V call is TRBV7-8, the J call TRBJ2-3; D is possibly TRBD2 (5 bases). CDR3 bases: TGTGCCAGCAGCCAACTAGTCTCGACTAGCACAGATACGCAGTATTTT. The encoded protein is CASSQLVSTSTDTQYF.